This paragraph covers one T cell receptor beta chain sequence. Its antigen is as yet unknown. This specimen belongs to a study of T cell responses to AZD1222 COVID-19 vaccine. General study points: Vaccine-associated CD4 TCRs ranged over spike, dominating at 160-218 and 743-854.

Data came from immunoSEQ multiplex PCR; TCRdb stores just in-frame clones and leaves some out. The sample holds around 160,000 clones, about 93% seen once. CDR1 is MGHRA and CDR2 is YSYEKL in the germline V gene. With V trimmed by 3 bases and J by 2 bases, 5 bases remained unmatched. The CDR3 loop spans 16 amino acids. This receptor was taken from an adult in good health. The V gene is TRBV4-1, the J gene TRBJ1-3; 9 nucleotides align to TRBD1. The sample consisted of peripheral blood, taken on day 0 of AZD1222 vaccination. CDR3 region: CASSQGQGSPGNTIYF. The CDR3 DNA follows: TGCGCCAGCAGCCAGGGACAGGGTAGTCCTGGAAACACCATATATTTT.